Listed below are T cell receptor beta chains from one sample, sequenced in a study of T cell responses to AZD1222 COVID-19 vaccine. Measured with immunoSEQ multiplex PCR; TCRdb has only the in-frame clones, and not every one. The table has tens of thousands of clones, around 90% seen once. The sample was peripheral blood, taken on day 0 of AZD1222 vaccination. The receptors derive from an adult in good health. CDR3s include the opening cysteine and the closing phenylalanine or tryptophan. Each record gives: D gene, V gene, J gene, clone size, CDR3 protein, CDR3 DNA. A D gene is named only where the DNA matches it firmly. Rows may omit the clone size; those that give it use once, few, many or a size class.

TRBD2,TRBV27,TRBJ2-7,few,CASSFRREGPYEQYF,TGTGCCAGCAGTTTCCGGCGGGAGGGCCCCTACGAGCAGTACTTC
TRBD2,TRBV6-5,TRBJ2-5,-,CATFGAGEETQYF,TGTGCGACCTTTGGAGCGGGAGAAGAGACCCAGTACTTC
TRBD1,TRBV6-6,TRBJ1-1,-,CASSRQGALEAFF,TGTGCCAGCAGTAGGCAGGGGGCCCTTGAAGCTTTCTTT
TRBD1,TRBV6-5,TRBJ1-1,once,CASSYRVTGGNTEAFF,TGTGCCAGCAGTTACCGGGTAACAGGGGGCAACACTGAAGCTTTCTTT
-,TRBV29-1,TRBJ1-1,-,CSVQGSDVLPSTEAFF,TGCAGCGTGCAGGGTTCTGATGTCCTCCCGAGTACTGAAGCTTTCTTT
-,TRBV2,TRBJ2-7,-,CASSDTGTPDEQYF,TGTGCCAGCAGTGATACAGGGACTCCCGACGAGCAGTACTTC
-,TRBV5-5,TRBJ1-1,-,CASSLGQRGAEAFF,TGTGCCAGCAGCTTGGGACAGAGGGGGGCTGAAGCTTTCTTT
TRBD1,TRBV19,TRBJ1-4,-,CASSGDRRTNEKLFF,TGTGCCAGTAGCGGGGACAGGCGAACTAATGAAAAACTGTTTTTT
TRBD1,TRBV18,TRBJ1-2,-,CASSPGQGEGYTF,TGTGCCAGCTCACCCGGACAGGGTGAGGGCTACACCTTC
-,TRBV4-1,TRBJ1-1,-,CASSQDGQRYAFF,TGCGCCAGCAGCCAAGATGGACAGAGGTATGCTTTCTTT
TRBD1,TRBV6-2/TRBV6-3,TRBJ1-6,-,CASSDRVTPSNSPLHF,TGTGCCAGCAGCGACAGGGTGACCCCGAGTAATTCACCCCTCCACTTT
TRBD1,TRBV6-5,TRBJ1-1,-,CASRSTGGNTEAFF,TGTGCCAGCAGATCGACAGGGGGGAACACTGAAGCTTTCTTT
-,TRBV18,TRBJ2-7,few,CASSPDRNYEQYF,TGTGCCAGCTCGCCGGACAGAAACTACGAGCAGTACTTC
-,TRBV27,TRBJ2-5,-,CASSFGTQETQYF,TGTGCCAGCAGTTTTGGGACGCAAGAGACCCAGTACTTC
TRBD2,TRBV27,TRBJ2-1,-,CALPGTSGGHRVNEQFF,TGTGCCCTTCCCGGGACTAGCGGGGGGCATCGGGTCAATGAGCAGTTCTTC
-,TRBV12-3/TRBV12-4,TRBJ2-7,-,CATGRAAHGEQYF,TGTGCCACCGGACGGGCAGCGCATGGAGAGCAGTACTTC
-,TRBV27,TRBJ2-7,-,CASSSAGDFPRDEQYF,TGTGCCAGCAGTTCGGCCGGGGATTTCCCAAGGGACGAGCAGTACTTC
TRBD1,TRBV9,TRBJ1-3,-,CASSVLDRGFGNTIYF,TGTGCCAGCAGCGTACTCGACAGGGGGTTTGGAAACACCATATATTTT
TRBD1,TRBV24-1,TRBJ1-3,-,CATSVFGRDREIQRDSGNTIYF,TGTGCCACCAGTGTCTTTGGCCGGGACAGGGAGATTCAAAGGGACTCTGGAAACACCATATATTTT
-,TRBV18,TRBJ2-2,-,CASSPRGSGELFF,TGTGCCAGCTCACCACGGGGTTCCGGGGAGCTGTTTTTT
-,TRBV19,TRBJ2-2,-,CASSIRAGSLTTNTGELFF,TGTGCCAGTAGTATTAGGGCGGGGAGCCTAACCACGAACACCGGGGAGCTGTTTTTT
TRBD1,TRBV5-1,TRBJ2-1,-,CASSFGTGGANEQFF,TGCGCCAGCAGCTTCGGGACAGGGGGCGCCAATGAGCAGTTCTTC